These 23 T cell receptor beta chains were all obtained from the same sample, sequenced in a study of T-cell reconstitution after alpha-beta-depleted transplantation in children. A TCRbeta library incorporating unique molecular identifiers was prepared. TCRdb reprocessed the PCR reads via MiXCR and lists one record per CDR3 protein. The data contain about 1,000,000 distinct CDR3 sequences, roughly 29% of them singletons. The material was PBMCs, mostly from graft donor cells, obtained 360 days after TCRalphabeta/CD19-depleted stem cell transplant. These receptors were taken from a boy younger than two who had a stem cell transplant for SCID, so the T cells may come from the graft donor.

This clonotype was seen more than once but under ten times. This chain connects TRBV28 to TRBJ1-6, with 7 bases lining up with TRBD1. The V and J ends lost 5 bases and 7 bases, in that order; junction bases with no gene match: 8. The CDR3 consists of 15 residues. Germline-derived CDR1 and CDR2 are MDHEN and SYDVKM. In DNA, the CDR3 is TGTGCCAGCAGTCCCCCTGACAGGGACAATTCACCCCTCCACTTT. Amino acids: CASSPPDRDNSPLHF.

The table lists this clonotype with a few counts. This chain links TRBV29-1 with TRBJ1-3; maybe TRBD1 (5 bases). CDR1 and CDR2 from the germline V gene are SQVTM and ANQGSEA. V was pared by 2 bases and J by 4 bases, with 15 bases between. The length of the CDR3 is 15 residues. CDR3 bases: TGCAGCGTTGAAACTTTGGACATTTCAGGAAACACCATATATTTT. Protein: CSVETLDISGNTIYF.

This sequence joins TRBV3-1 and TRBJ2-5; 9 nucleotides line up with TRBD2. The ends lost 1 base at V and 3 bases at J; junction bases unmatched: 6. CDR3 length equals 16 residues. Germline V gene sequence: CDR1 LGHDT, CDR2 YNNKEL (reference sequence). In nucleotides, the CDR3 is TGTGCCAGCAGCCAAGTGGCGGGGGGGGTAAAAGAGACCCAGTACTTC. Protein: CASSQVAGGVKETQYF.

This clonotype has only a few counts. The chain combines TRBV4-3 with TRBJ2-2; the match to TRBD2 covers 10 bases. Germline CDR1 LGHNA, CDR2 YSLEER. The junction had 11 bases not matched to a gene; V was cut back by 2 bases and J by 2 bases. The CDR3 has 19 residues. CDR3 in DNA: TGCGCCAGCAGCCAACCAAGGGCTAGCGGGGGCCACAACACCGGGGAGCTGTTTTTT. Translated, it gives CASSQPRASGGHNTGELFF.

The table lists this clonotype with a few counts. CDR3 sequence reads: CSARDKGVRDRSYEQYF. CDR3 DNA sequence: TGCAGTGCTAGAGATAAGGGGGTCCGAGACCGATCCTACGAGCAGTACTTC. The chain is built from TRBV20-1 and TRBJ2-7; possible D gene TRBD1, 6 bases. CDR3 length: 17 amino acids. Germline V CDR1 and CDR2: DFQATT, SNEGSKA (reference sequence). V was trimmed by 0 bases and J by 1 base, leaving 19 bases between them.

The chain carries TRBV20-1 and TRBJ2-7; a possible D gene is TRBD1 (5 bases). Germline V gene lookup returns CDR1 DFQATT and CDR2 SNEGSKA (reference sequence). The V gene lost 6 bases and the J gene lost 6 bases, with 18 bases spanning the gap. The CDR3 spans 13 residues. This CDR3 is CSASYSRAGEQYF. Here the CDR3 DNA reads TGCAGTGCCTCATACAGCAGGGCAGGCGAGCAGTACTTC.

This clonotype was detected a few times. V is TRBV18 and J is TRBJ2-1; TRBD2 matches at 8 bases. Losses at the gene ends were 4 bases for V and 7 bases for J; bases not matched to a gene: 15. The CDR3 runs 17 residues. The germline V gene has CDR1 KGHSH and CDR2 LQKENI. The CDR3 here is CASSRDSWVSGVNEQFF. CDR3 sequence (DNA): TGTGCCAGCTCACGAGATTCCTGGGTTAGCGGGGTGAATGAGCAGTTCTTC.

A few counts support this clonotype. This chain links TRBV20-1 with TRBJ2-7; D possibly matches TRBD1 or TRBD2 (6 bases each). The CDR3 length is 14 residues. The germline V gene has CDR1 DFQATT and CDR2 SNEGSKA (reference sequence). Trimming removed 5 bases from V and 0 bases from J, with 14 bases in between. The CDR3 sequence: CSAAGHRSSYEQYF. The CDR3 DNA reads as TGCAGTGCTGCGGGACACAGGTCCTCCTACGAGCAGTACTTC.

This clonotype was detected ten times or more. The gene calls are TRBV12-3 or TRBV12-4 and TRBJ2-7; 9 nucleotides agree with TRBD1. V lost 6 bases to trimming and J lost 3 bases; unmatched junction nucleotides: 9. The CDR3 covers 15 residues. CDR3 DNA: TGTGCCAGCAGGACCGGGACAGGGAGGTTCTACGAGCAGTACTTC. It yields the protein CASRTGTGRFYEQYF.

The table lists this clonotype with many counts. The chain couples TRBV7-2 to TRBJ2-2; D not resolved. Germline V gene lookup returns CDR1 SGHTA and CDR2 FQGNSA. This CDR3 region has 12 residues. V shed 5 bases and J shed 5 bases, with 6 bases lying between them. The CDR3 loop is CASSQPTGELFF. The CDR3 DNA reads TGTGCCAGCAGCCAACCAACCGGGGAGCTGTTTTTT.

The chain recombines TRBV12-3 or TRBV12-4 with TRBJ2-5; 8 bases map to TRBD1. CDR3 size: 15 residues. The V gene end was trimmed by 5 bases and the J gene end by 5 bases; junction bases not matched to a gene: 10. DNA of the CDR3: TGTGCCAGCAGTGCCCTTGGGACAGGTCGGGAGACCCAGTACTTC. Translated, it gives CASSALGTGRETQYF.

The rearrangement uses TRBV10-3 and TRBJ2-3; D may be TRBD2 (6 bases). Germline V lookup: CDR1 ENHRY, CDR2 SYGVKD. The CDR3 sequence is 14 residues long. Trimming stripped 6 bases from V and 0 bases from J, with 10 bases between. CDR3 sequence reads: CAISRDSSTDTQYF. In DNA form, the CDR3 reads TGTGCCATCAGCCGGGACTCAAGCACAGATACGCAGTATTTT.

CDR3 DNA sequence: TGCAGTGCTAGAGATTCCACAACAGATACGCAGTATTTT. It specifies CSARDSTTDTQYF. The chain recombines TRBV20-1 with TRBJ2-3; no definite D call. Per germline, CDR1 DFQATT and CDR2 SNEGSKA (reference sequence). The length of the CDR3 is 13 residues. Trimming left V 0 bases short and J 3 bases short, with 7 bases between.

This rearrangement joins TRBV20-1 to TRBJ1-2; a possible D gene is TRBD1 (5 bases). CDR1 and CDR2 (germline): DFQATT, SNEGSKA (reference sequence). The CDR3 sequence is 14 residues long. V gave up 2 bases and J gave up 0 bases, with 10 bases separating them. CDR3 region: CSARPRGSNYGYTF. For the CDR3, the DNA is TGCAGTGCTAGACCGAGGGGATCTAACTATGGCTACACCTTC.

The chain uses TRBV28 and TRBJ2-6; no definite D call. Germline CDR1 MDHEN, CDR2 SYDVKM. The CDR3 totals 16 residues. The V and J ends lost 1 base and 0 bases respectively, with 7 bases between them. The CDR3 loop reads CASSLSSDSGANVLTF. The CDR3 DNA reads as TGTGCCAGCAGTTTATCCTCAGACTCTGGGGCCAACGTCCTGACTTTC.

This clonotype was seen a few times. The rearrangement joins TRBV29-1 to TRBJ2-5; 8 bases match TRBD1. The germline V gene has CDR1 SQVTM and CDR2 ANQGSEA. The CDR3 is made up of 16 amino acids. V lost 5 bases and J lost 1; bases outside the gene matches: 12. The CDR3 is CSVQKPGQGTQETQYF. The DNA for the CDR3 is TGCAGCGTTCAGAAACCCGGACAGGGAACCCAAGAGACCCAGTACTTC.

This clonotype was observed a few times. This chain connects TRBV12-3 or TRBV12-4 to TRBJ1-5; D might be TRBD1 (5 bases). Trimming left V 6 bases short and J 2 bases short, with 14 bases between. CDR3 length: 15 residues. The CDR3, as DNA: TGTGCCAGCAGATATGGGGCCCTTGGCAATCAGCCCCAGCATTTT. Its protein is CASRYGALGNQPQHF.

This clonotype was found a few times. The J gene is TRBJ2-1, the V gene TRBV7-2; TRBD2 matches at 7 bases. Germline CDR1 and CDR2: SGHTA and FQGNSA. V dropped 1 base and J dropped 10; count of bases not matched to a gene: 10. The CDR3 runs 15 residues. Written as DNA, the CDR3 is TGTGCCAGCAGCTTAGTTTGGAGCGGGGCCGGGGAGCAGTTCTTC. It translates to CASSLVWSGAGEQFF. Full variable domain (rest looked up from reference TRBV7-2 and TRBJ2-1): GAGVSQSPSNKVTEKGKDVELRCDPISGHTALYWYRQSLGQGLEFLIYFQGNSAPDKSGLPSDRFSAERTGGSVSTLTIQRTQQEDSAVYLCASSLVWSGAGEQFFGPGTRLTVL.

V and J are TRBV7-9 and TRBJ2-7, with 8 bases matching TRBD1. CDR1 is SEHNR, CDR2 FQNEAQ, per germline (reference sequence). J lost 2 bases, V lost 3 bases, and 6 bases had no gene match. This CDR3 has 15 residues. The CDR3 sequence: CASSFDRGYPYEQYF. In nucleotides, the CDR3 is TGTGCCAGCAGCTTTGACAGGGGCTACCCCTACGAGCAGTACTTC. The variable domain in full, with the rest retrieved from reference TRBV7-9 and TRBJ2-7, is DTGVSQNPRHKITKRGQNVTFRCDPISEHNRLYWYRQTLGQGPEFLTYFQNEAQLEKSRLLSDRFSAERPKGSFSTLEIQRTEQGDSAMYLCASSFDRGYPYEQYFGPGTRLTVT.

The sample holds one count of this clonotype. This rearrangement joins TRBV4-1 to TRBJ1-4; 9 positions match TRBD1. V trimming: 3 bases; J trimming: 8 bases; junction bases outside the gene matches: 19. CDR3 length: 19 residues. CDR1 and CDR2 from the germline V gene are MGHRA and YSYEKL. The CDR3 sequence: CASSHSPGTGPLREEKLFF. In nucleotides, the CDR3 is TGCGCCAGCAGCCATTCTCCGGGGACAGGGCCTTTACGTGAGGAAAAACTGTTTTTT.

Only a few counts were recorded for this clonotype. This sequence joins TRBV12-3 or TRBV12-4 and TRBJ1-6, with 7 bases lining up with TRBD1. The CDR3 consists of 15 residues. V gave up 3 bases and J gave up 5 bases; unmatched junction bases: 4. CDR3 sequence (DNA): TGTGCCAGCAGTTTGGAGACAGGGCATAATTCACCCCTCCACTTT. It codes for CASSLETGHNSPLHF.

This sequence joins TRBV9 and TRBJ1-6, with 11 bases matching TRBD1. The CDR3 sequence is 14 residues long. Germline loops: CDR1 SGDLS, CDR2 YYNGEE. Trimming cost V 6 bases and J 6 bases; bases outside gene matches: 2. The CDR3 coding sequence is TGTGCCAGCATGGGACAGGGGGTTAATTCACCCCTCCACTTT. It yields the protein CASMGQGVNSPLHF.

This clonotype came up a few times. This chain uses TRBV28 with TRBJ1-5; D perhaps matches TRBD1 (6 bases). The CDR3 extends over 15 amino acids. Germline V gene lookup returns CDR1 MDHEN and CDR2 SYDVKM. V lost 5 bases, J lost 4 bases, and 15 bases lay in between. CDR3 residues: CASSPPDSANQPQHF. The CDR3 DNA is TGTGCCAGCAGTCCCCCGGACAGTGCAAATCAGCCCCAGCATTTT.